The T cell receptor beta chain described here comes from a study of blood T cell repertoires in COVID-19. Study details: There were acute and convalescent COVID-19 samples, and they came from the United States, Italy and Spain.

Two consecutive negative NP/OP PCR tests, clearance, or resolved symptoms defined Cohort 3 recovery. TCRdb's table, derived via immunoSEQ multiplex PCR, lists solely in-frame clones and lacks some. This sample has about 390,000 clones, with approximately 90% found just once. The TCR was taken from a woman between 45 and 60 years old who had recovered from COVID-19. Material: PBMCs or T cells enriched from blood (not recorded which).

DNA of the CDR3: TGCGCCAGCAGCTTGGAGGACAGGGGGATTTTTAACACCGGGGAGCTGTTTTTT. This translates into CASSLEDRGIFNTGELFF. The V and J genes are TRBV5-1 and TRBJ2-2; TRBD1 matches at 10 bases. With V trimmed by 0 bases and J by 2 bases, 7 bases remained unmatched. Germline-derived CDR1 and CDR2 are SGHRS and YFSETQ. CDR3 length equals 18 residues.